Listed here are 16 T cell receptor beta chains from one sample, sequenced in a study of tumor and adjacent non-tumor tissue in lung cancer. TCRbeta libraries were built with three rounds of nested PCR, modified from ARM-PCR. TCRdb reprocessed the multiplex PCR reads with MiXCR, giving one entry per CDR3 protein. The table records 200,000 to 250,000 distinct CDR3 sequences, 70% to 75% of them present only once. The template was RNA from unsorted bulk tissue. Sequencing was carried out using lung tumor tissue. Receptor source: a man aged 55 to 69 with non-small cell lung cancer.

In the case of this clonotype: A much larger clone lies a single base off, so this may be a read error. The CDR3 region has the DNA TGCAGTGCTCTTAACTCAGCGGGGGAGGGATACAATGAGCAGTTCTTC. Protein sequence: CSALNSAGEGYNEQFF. The rearrangement joins TRBV20-1 to TRBJ2-1; TRBD2 matches 8 bases. V lost 5 bases to trimming and J lost 4 bases; unmatched junction nucleotides: 13. The CDR3 length is 16 residues. Germline CDR1 is DFQATT and CDR2 is SNEGSKA (reference sequence).

The rearrangement joins TRBV20-1 to TRBJ2-1; 15 nucleotides agree with TRBD2. Losses at the gene ends were 6 bases for V and 0 bases for J; bases not matched to a gene: 12. There are 19 residues in the CDR3. The germline V gene has CDR1 DFQATT and CDR2 SNEGSKA (reference sequence). CDR3 sequence: CSAIHTGLAGGSSYNEQFF. The DNA of the CDR3 is TGCAGTGCCATCCATACCGGACTAGCGGGGGGGAGCTCCTACAATGAGCAGTTCTTC.

Regarding this clonotype: This may be a read error, as it is one base from a much larger clone. The chain uses TRBV29-1 and TRBJ1-6; 10 nucleotides align to TRBD1. CDR3 length equals 15 residues. The germline CDR1 and CDR2 sequences are SQVTM and ANQGSEA. J was trimmed by 8 bases and V by 8 bases; bases with no gene match: 12. CDR3 in DNA: TGCAGCTTCACATTGTGGGGGACAGGGGATTCACCCCTCCACTTT. It encodes CSFTLWGTGDSPLHF. Full variable domain (remainder filled in from reference TRBV29-1 and TRBJ1-6): SAVISQKPSRDICQRGTSLTIQCQVDSQVTMMFWYRQQPGQSLTLIATANQGSEATYESGFVIDKFPISRPNLTFSTLTVSNMSPEDSSIYLCSFTLWGTGDSPLHFGNGTRLTVT.

This rearrangement joins TRBV7-8 to TRBJ2-3; a weak D match, TRBD2 (6 bases). CDR3 length: 13 residues. Trimming removed 0 bases at V and 6 bases at J, with 7 bases between. Germline CDR1 reads SGHVS; CDR2 reads FQNEAQ. DNA for the CDR3: TGTGCCAGCAGCTTAGCAGGGAGGGATACGCAGTATTTT. Translated, it gives CASSLAGRDTQYF.

With respect to this clonotype: Being one base from a much bigger clone, this may be a read error. V usage is TRBV6-5 and J usage is TRBJ1-1, with TRBD1 matching over 8 bases. The germline CDR1 and CDR2 sequences are MNHEY and SVGAGI. J lost 4 bases, V lost 9 bases, and 13 bases had no gene match. The CDR3 covers 15 residues. The CDR3 spells CASGAGGAGITEAFF. CDR3 nucleotides: TGTGCCAGTGGGGCAGGGGGCGCCGGGATCACTGAAGCTTTCTTT.

On this clonotype: At one of its ends the junction is not consistent with the germline gene, which may arise from a read error. The chain is built from TRBV11-1 and TRBJ2-7, with a weak D call TRBD2 (5 bases). Germline V lookup: CDR1 SGHAT, CDR2 FQDESV (reference sequence). The CDR3 is 16 amino acids. Written as DNA, the CDR3 is TGTGCCACCAGCTTAGCGATTTGTGACAATTCCTACGAGCAGTACTTC. Encoded protein: CATSLAICDNSYEQYF.

Points on this clonotype: The junction departs from germline at one end; a sequencing error may be responsible. The rearrangement uses TRBV6-5 and TRBJ2-2, with D perhaps assigned TRBD1 or TRBD2 (5 bases each). The CDR3 has 13 amino acids. The germline CDR1 and CDR2 sequences are MNHEY and SVGAGI. The CDR3 is CASKGRVSGDLFF. As DNA, the CDR3 is TGTGCCAGCAAAGGCAGGGTGTCCGGGGATCTGTTTTTT.

Written as DNA, the CDR3 is TGTGCCAGCAGCTTGTCAGTAGCGGGAATTGATACGCAGTATTTT. Translating gives CASSLSVAGIDTQYF. The chain joins TRBV5-5 to TRBJ2-3; TRBD2 matches at 8 bases. This CDR3 has 15 amino acids. Germline V CDR1 and CDR2: SGHKS, YYEKEE (reference sequence). V trimming: 1 base; J trimming: 6 bases; junction bases outside the gene matches: 7.

In regard to this clonotype: An end of the junction differs from the germline gene, which may be a read error. The chain couples TRBV20-1 to TRBJ1-1, with no clear D. The CDR3 is made up of 14 amino acids. Germline loops: CDR1 DFQATT, CDR2 SNEGSKA (reference sequence). CDR3 sequence (DNA): TGTAGTGCTAGTATGTCCCGACGGAACACTGAAGCTTTCTTT. Its protein is CSASMSRRNTEAFF.

On this clonotype: An end of the junction differs from the germline gene, which may be a read error. The rearrangement links TRBV11-3 to TRBJ2-5; 8 nucleotides match TRBD2. The germline V gene has CDR1 SGHNT and CDR2 YENEEA. The CDR3 consists of 15 residues. CDR3 region: CASSLGGGRQETQYF. The CDR3 DNA is TGTGCTAGCAGCCTCGGGGGGGGGAGGCAAGAGACCCAGTACTTC.

This chain uses TRBV28 with TRBJ2-6; TRBD1 aligns across 7 bases. Germline V gene lookup returns CDR1 MDHEN and CDR2 SYDVKM. V shed 7 bases, J shed 5 bases, and the junction held 11 bases outside the gene matches. This CDR3 contains 16 residues. For the CDR3, the DNA is TGTGCCAGCATCTCAGGGACAGTCCGCCGGGCCAACGTCCTGACTTTC. This codes for CASISGTVRRANVLTF.

This clonotype was recorded once. One end of the junction fails to match germline, which may point to a read error. The CDR3 region is CSIEGTGVSEQYF. The CDR3 DNA sequence: TGCAGCATTGAAGGGACAGGGGTAAGCGAGCAATACTTC. The rearrangement uses TRBV29-1 and TRBJ2-7, with 10 bases aligning to TRBD1. The CDR3 spans 13 residues. Germline V lookup: CDR1 SQVTM, CDR2 ANQGSEA.

The rearrangement uses TRBV20-1 and TRBJ1-6; tentative D call: TRBD1 (5 bases). The germline CDR1 and CDR2 sequences are DFQATT and SNEGSKA (reference sequence). Trimming stripped 0 bases from V and 14 bases from J, with 14 bases between. This CDR3 has 13 amino acids. The CDR3 reads CSARDQGRSSLHF. Here the CDR3 DNA reads TGCAGTGCTAGAGATCAGGGTAGATCATCCCTCCACTTT.

V usage is TRBV11-3 and J usage is TRBJ2-5; 7 nucleotides align to TRBD1. The CDR3 extends over 16 amino acids. V trimming: 1 base; J trimming: 1 base; junction bases outside the gene matches: 6. The germline V gene has CDR1 SGHNT and CDR2 YENEEA. The CDR3 DNA reads as TGTGCCAGCAGCTTAGGGTCCAGGGGGTCCCAAGAGACCCAGTACTTC. Amino acids: CASSLGSRGSQETQYF. Drawing the rest from reference TRBV11-3 and TRBJ2-5, the complete variable domain is EAGVVQSPRYKIIEKKQPVAFWCNPISGHNTLYWYLQNLGQGPELLIRYENEEAVDDSQLPKDRFSAERLKGVDSTLKIQPAELGDSAVYLCASSLGSRGSQETQYFGPGTRLLVL.

This clonotype came up many times. This rearrangement joins TRBV11-3 to TRBJ1-1, with TRBD1 as a possible D gene (6 bases). The CDR3 length is 15 residues. Germline assignment: CDR1 SGHNT and CDR2 YENEEA. With 0 bases removed from V and 0 bases from J, the gap between germline ends came to 8 bases. CDR3 in amino acids: CASSLDQGLNTEAFF. The CDR3 nucleotides read TGTGCCAGCAGCTTAGATCAGGGGCTGAACACTGAAGCTTTCTTT.

The rearrangement uses TRBV6-2 or TRBV6-3 and TRBJ2-5; TRBD1 is a possible D gene (6 bases). This CDR3 is built from 17 residues. Trimming left V 6 bases short and J 3 bases short, with 23 bases between. Germline CDR1 MNHEY, CDR2 SVGEGT. The CDR3 region is CASSYSVGGAGEETQYF. CDR3 DNA: TGTGCCAGCAGCTACAGCGTAGGGGGAGCAGGGGAAGAGACCCAGTACTTC.